This T cell receptor beta chain was recovered during a study of cytomegalovirus exposure and HLA in healthy donors. Overall study: When 398 donors were genotyped, about 80% of them were found to fall in the Caucasian-associated ancestry cluster. Study outcomes and limitations: Later analysis identified a missense DCLRE1C variant that was linked to TCR beta V- and J-gene trimming. The likely explanation for a cluster of highly shared sequence variants was sequencing artifact. An analysis that came later showed most CMV-associated TCR beta chains appearing HLA-restricted.

The CDR3 covers 16 residues. V lost 2 bases, J lost 5 bases, and 14 bases lay in between. Germline V lookup: CDR1 SGDLS, CDR2 YYNGEE. Both 60 Vbeta primers and 13 Jbeta primers went into the PCR. Clones were sequenced by immunoSEQ multiplex PCR, and TCRdb holds only the in-frame ones, with some missing. The sample consists of about 92,000 clones, less than 70% of them appearing once. With regard to this clone: Antigen specificity is unknown.

The chain combines TRBV9 with TRBJ1-6, with D possibly matching TRBD1 (5 bases). The TCR originated in a man over 45 in good health and CMV-seronegative. Sample: PBMCs. CDR3 in DNA: TGTGCCAGCAGCGTTACCCCAGGGTTTGATAATTCACCCCTCCACTTT. Encoded protein: CASSVTPGFDNSPLHF.